Described below is a single TCR beta chain sequence and its context. The source of the sample is a study of blood T cell repertoires in COVID-19. Study-wide background: In each case, the material was cDNA or gDNA derived from T cells, B-cell-depleted T cells, or PBMCs.

Only in-frame clones appear in the TCRdb table, and some are missing; sequencing was by immunoSEQ multiplex PCR. Of hundreds of thousands of clones listed, about nine tenths are singletons. This CDR3 has 15 amino acids. Germline values: CDR1 SGHTA, CDR2 FQGTGA. Deletions cut 5 bases from V and 3 bases from J, with 15 bases between. This receptor was identified in a woman aged 45-65 years with COVID-19, enrolled during active disease. Sequenced material: peripheral blood. The chain is built from TRBV7-3 and TRBJ2-3; D possibly corresponds to TRBD2 (6 bases). This chain's CDR3 is CASSLMGGPTDTQYF. The CDR3 coding sequence is TGTGCCAGCAGCCTGATGGGGGGACCAACAGATACGCAGTATTTT.